The T cell receptor beta chain described here comes from a study of beta chain features in type 1 diabetes. In the case of this clone: What it binds is not known.

Study-level findings and limits: Researchers report that Type 1 diabetes patients had moderately but significantly shorter TCRB CDR3s across all four CD4+ subsets.

The V end lost 2 bases, the J end lost 6 bases, and 17 bases lay between the germline ends. CDR3 size: 16 residues. The germline V gene has CDR1 SSHAT and CDR2 FNYEAQ (reference sequence). Expressed TCRB transcripts were sequenced after all isolated RNA was converted to cDNA. TCRdb's copy holds only in-frame clones and misses some; the assay was immunoSEQ multiplex PCR. The repertoire holds 300,000 to 350,000 clones, approximately 13% seen once, with about 0.016% in the top ten. The receptor comes from a woman aged 18-29 years with type 1 diabetes. The specimen sequenced was naive CD4+ T cells from blood. The V and J genes are TRBV7-7 and TRBJ2-1; tentatively, D is TRBD2 (6 bases). For the CDR3, the DNA is TGTGCCAGCAGCTTATCAACGGGAGTACCCAGCAATGAGCAGTTCTTC. Its protein product is CASSLSTGVPSNEQFF.